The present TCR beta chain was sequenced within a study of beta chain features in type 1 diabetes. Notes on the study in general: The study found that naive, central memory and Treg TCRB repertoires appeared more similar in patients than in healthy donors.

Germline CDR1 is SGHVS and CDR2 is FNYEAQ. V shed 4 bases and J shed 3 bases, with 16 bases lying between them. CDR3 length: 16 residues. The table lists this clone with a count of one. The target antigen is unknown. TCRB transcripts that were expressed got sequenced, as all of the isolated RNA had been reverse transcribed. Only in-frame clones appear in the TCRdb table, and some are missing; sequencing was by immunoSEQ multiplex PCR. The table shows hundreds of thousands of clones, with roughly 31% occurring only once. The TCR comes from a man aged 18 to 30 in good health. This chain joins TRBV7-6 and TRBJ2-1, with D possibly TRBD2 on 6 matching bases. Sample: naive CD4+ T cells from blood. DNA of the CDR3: TGTGCCAGCAGCTCCAACTTGGGGGGATACTACAATGAGCAGTTCTTC. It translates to CASSSNLGGYYNEQFF.